A single TCR beta chain is shown here with its context. The antigen is undetermined. Reverse transcription of roughly 0.5 to 1 ug RNA was performed with random hexamers. The amplification used immunoSEQ multiplex PCR on TCR beta CDR3; it spanned 54 Vbeta and 13 Jbeta. TCRdb called the immunoSEQ multiplex PCR reads again in MiXCR, with one record for every CDR3 protein. Of about 140,000 distinct CDR3 sequences listed, around 93% are singletons. This sample was taken from a study of CD8 T cells in Susac syndrome. Study-level information: Sequenced Susac syndrome patients included 5 or 6 with clinically active disease and 8 or 9 in remission. When their blood was taken, the Susac syndrome patients had either not yet had any therapy, were taking corticosteroids, or were taking intravenous immunoglobulin alone.

The CDR3 runs to 15 residues. V lost 2 bases and J 4 bases, leaving 14 bases between the germline ends. The V gene's germline CDR1 is SNHLY and CDR2 FYNNEI. The study, taken as a whole, reports: The CD4+ T cell repertoires from Susac syndrome exhibited no clonal expansion.

Sequenced material: CD4+ T cells from PBMCs. This receptor was identified in a human donor with Susac syndrome. This chain uses TRBV2 with TRBJ1-1; D is perhaps TRBD1 (5 bases). CDR3 DNA sequence: TGTGCCAGCAGTGAACGATTAGGGGTGAGCACTGAAGCTTTCTTT. Translating gives CASSERLGVSTEAFF.